The 10 T cell receptor beta chains in this list originate from one sample, sequenced in a study of OX40 agonist ivuxolimab in advanced cancers. The data were produced by immunoSEQ multiplex PCR, yet TCRdb's version contains in-frame clones alone and is incomplete. The table records 65,000 to 90,000 clones, 65% to 90% of them present only once. The sample here was CD4+ or CD8+ T cells sorted from blood, taken in a trial of the OX40 agonist ivuxolimab. Every receptor here comes from an adult with an advanced solid tumor such as melanoma, head and neck, liver or kidney cancer.

The V call is TRBV7-2, the J call TRBJ2-5, with TRBD1 identical over 10 bases. The V segment lost 5 bases and the J segment 7 bases; nucleotides outside the gene matches: 13. The CDR3 length is 16 residues. Germline assignment: CDR1 SGHTA and CDR2 FQGNSA. CDR3 bases: TGTGCCAGCAGCGCAGGGACAGGGGTTCTTGTGGGGACCCAGTACTTC. Translation: CASSAGTGVLVGTQYF.

J is TRBJ2-7 and V is TRBV29-1; 8 nucleotides line up with TRBD1. The germline V gene has CDR1 SQVTM and CDR2 ANQGSEA. The V gene end was trimmed by 6 bases and the J gene end by 2 bases; junction bases not matched to a gene: 9. CDR3 size: 14 residues. This CDR3 is CSVRTGTGAYEQYF. CDR3 in DNA: TGCAGCGTCAGGACCGGGACAGGAGCCTACGAGCAGTACTTC.

The chain employs TRBV30 and TRBJ1-2; 7 bases map to TRBD1. The ends lost 3 bases at V and 3 bases at J; junction bases unmatched: 13. CDR1 and CDR2 (germline): GTSNPN, SVGIG (reference sequence). The CDR3 has 16 amino acids. The CDR3 is CAWRRGGGASYYGYTF. Here the CDR3 DNA reads TGTGCCTGGAGGAGAGGAGGGGGCGCTTCGTACTATGGCTACACCTTC.

This sequence joins TRBV6-5 and TRBJ2-7; 13 positions agree with TRBD2. The CDR3 length is 15 residues. Germline assignment: CDR1 MNHEY and CDR2 SVGAGI. V lost 6 bases to trimming and J lost 10 bases; unmatched junction nucleotides: 12. Here the CDR3 DNA reads TGTGCCAGCAGCTCCCCCGGGACTAGCGGGATCGTTCAGTACTTC. This codes for CASSSPGTSGIVQYF.

The rearrangement links TRBV7-2 to TRBJ1-2, with 9 bases that match TRBD1. Unmatched junction bases numbered 2, after V lost 7 bases and J lost 5 bases. The length of the CDR3 is 12 residues. Germline-derived CDR1 and CDR2 are SGHTA and FQGNSA. The CDR3 region is CASTGTGYGYTF. CDR3 coding DNA: TGTGCCAGCACCGGGACAGGGTATGGCTACACCTTC.

The rearrangement uses TRBV5-1 and TRBJ2-1; 11 positions match TRBD1. Germline V gene data show CDR1 as SGHRS and CDR2 as YFSETQ. V shed 4 bases, J shed 7 bases, and the junction held 4 bases outside the gene matches. CDR3 length: 14 amino acids. CDR3 DNA sequence: TGCGCCAGCAGCAGGGGGACAGGGGGGAATGAGCAGTTCTTC. This translates into CASSRGTGGNEQFF.

The rearrangement links TRBV7-9 to TRBJ1-2; 11 positions agree with TRBD1. The germline gives CDR1 SEHNR, CDR2 FQNEAQ (reference sequence). The CDR3 is 17 residues long. J lost 2 bases, V lost 5 bases, and 10 bases had no gene match. CDR3 in DNA: TGTGCCAGCAGCGGCCGGGACAGGGGGTACTGGAACTATGGCTACACCTTC. This sequence encodes CASSGRDRGYWNYGYTF.

This chain connects TRBV21-1 to TRBJ1-2; the DNA was not compared with TRBD1, the D call given in the table. TRBV21-1 is flagged as a pseudogene. CDR3 length: 16 amino acids. The CDR3 region is CASSKEETGVDYGYTF. CDR3 in DNA: TGTGCCAGCAGCAAAGAAGAGACAGGGGTAGACTATGGCTACACCTTC.

The J gene is TRBJ1-6, the V gene TRBV4-3; possibly TRBD1 for D (5 bases). Trimming took off 0 bases at V and 8 bases at J, with 14 bases between the two ends. The CDR3 is made up of 16 amino acids. Germline V gives CDR1 LGHNA, CDR2 YSLEER. The CDR3 region has the DNA TGCGCCAGCAGCCAAGACCCCCCCCAGGGCGATTCACCCCTCCACTTT. Residues: CASSQDPPQGDSPLHF.

This clone was found once. This chain uses TRBV6-1 with TRBJ2-7; D gene uncertain. Per the germline V gene, CDR1 is MNHNS and CDR2 is SASEGT. This CDR3 comprises 11 residues. V dropped 5 bases and J dropped 4 bases, with 6 bases sitting between them. DNA of the CDR3: TGTGCCAGCAGTCTGGAGTACGAGCAGTACTTC. This translates into CASSLEYEQYF.